The clone carrying this T cell receptor (beta chain) appeared many times. Its target is unknown. Regions amplified from RNA transcripts were the TCR beta CDR3 regions. The TCR CDR3 first-round RT-PCR relied on the HTBI primer set. TCRdb itself ran the multiplex PCR reads through MiXCR, one entry per CDR3 protein. The table lists a few hundred thousand distinct CDR3 sequences, 46% of them singletons. Per the germline V gene, CDR1 is LNHDA and CDR2 is SQIVND (reference sequence). Between the trimmed V and J ends, which lost 3 bases and 7 bases, there was a span of 16 bases. The CDR3 is 16 residues long. This sample was included in a study of T cells in Graves' hyperthyroidism and ophthalmopathy. Regarding the study as a whole: Blood shared most expanded thyroid clonotypes above 0.001. Separating ophthalmopathy from stable hyperthyroidism was achieved by a 13 V-J model.

Investigators excluded patients with uncontrolled infection, other autoimmune disease, pregnancy or lactation. The sequence was obtained from an adult woman with Graves' disease, either hyperthyroidism or ophthalmopathy (not recorded which). V usage is TRBV19 and J usage is TRBJ2-6, with unresolved D. The sequenced sample consisted of peripheral blood or thyroid tissue (not recorded which). The DNA of the CDR3 is TGTGCCAGTAGTATGAAGGGTAGCCTGTTCGCCAACGTCCTGACTTTC. It encodes CASSMKGSLFANVLTF.